Shown below are 15 T cell receptor beta chains from a single sample sequenced in a study of T-cell reconstitution after alpha-beta-depleted transplantation in children. Unique molecular identifiers were incorporated into the prepared TCRbeta library. TCRdb re-analysed the PCR reads in MiXCR, keeping a single row per CDR3 protein. The data show about 420,000 distinct CDR3 sequences, 15% to 20% seen once. Specimen: PBMCs, mostly from graft donor cells, collected 360 days after TCRalphabeta/CD19-depleted stem cell transplant. The origin of the receptors is a boy under two years old who had a stem cell transplant for Wiskott-Aldrich syndrome, so the T cells may come from the graft donor.

This clonotype was seen a few times. The chain is built from TRBV28 and TRBJ2-3; 8 nucleotides match TRBD1. Germline values: CDR1 MDHEN, CDR2 SYDVKM. Losses at the gene ends were 3 bases for V and 6 bases for J; bases not matched to a gene: 11. There are 16 residues in the CDR3. In nucleotides, the CDR3 is TGTGCCAGCAGTTTTGGGGGGACAGGCCTCAAGGATACGCAGTATTTT. The encoded protein is CASSFGGTGLKDTQYF.

J is TRBJ1-1 and V is TRBV12-3 or TRBV12-4; D unresolved. The germline V and J ends were trimmed by 3 bases and 1 base, with 6 bases remaining between them. This CDR3 spans 13 amino acids. Written as DNA, the CDR3 is TGTGCCAGCAGTTTCATAGGGAACACTGAAGCTTTCTTT. Encoded protein: CASSFIGNTEAFF.

CDR3 in amino acids: CASSVGLNEQFF. DNA for the CDR3: TGTGCCAGCAGTGTGGGACTGAATGAGCAGTTCTTC. The V and J genes are TRBV2 and TRBJ2-1; a possible D gene is TRBD2 (6 bases). The V end was cut by 4 bases, the J end by 7 bases, with 8 bases between. The CDR3 totals 12 residues. The germline V gene has CDR1 SNHLY and CDR2 FYNNEI.

A few counts support this clonotype. The chain employs TRBV11-2 and TRBJ2-4; no clear D gene. This CDR3 has 16 amino acids. Germline V lookup: CDR1 SGHAT, CDR2 FQNNGV. V lost 1 base, J lost 0 bases, and 10 bases lay in between. This CDR3 is CASSLGPPLAKNIQYF. DNA for the CDR3: TGTGCCAGCAGCTTAGGACCCCCACTAGCCAAAAACATTCAGTACTTC.

The chain uses TRBV4-3 and TRBJ2-4; the match to TRBD2 covers 10 bases. The CDR3 is made up of 14 amino acids. Germline V CDR1 and CDR2: LGHNA, YSLEER. With 2 bases clipped from V and 7 bases from J, the junction kept 2 bases outside the gene matches. CDR3 in amino acids: CASSQLAGENIQYF. CDR3 nucleotides: TGCGCCAGCAGCCAACTAGCGGGAGAGAACATTCAGTACTTC.

This clonotype was observed a few times. This chain joins TRBV6-2 or TRBV6-3 and TRBJ2-2, with a weak D call TRBD2 (6 bases). V lost 9 bases and J 7 bases, leaving 9 bases between the germline ends. This CDR3 is 11 amino acids long. Germline-derived CDR1 and CDR2 are MNHEY and SVGEGT. The CDR3 protein is CASREFGELFF. The CDR3, as DNA: TGTGCCAGTCGGGAGTTCGGGGAGCTGTTTTTT.

The J gene is TRBJ2-1, the V gene TRBV5-1; a possible D gene is TRBD1 (6 bases). V was trimmed by 2 bases and J by 4 bases, leaving 10 bases between them. The CDR3 runs to 14 residues. Looked up from germline, CDR1 is SGHRS and CDR2 is YFSETQ. CDR3 sequence: CASSLGQWYNEQFF. The CDR3 DNA reads TGCGCCAGCAGCTTAGGACAGTGGTACAATGAGCAGTTCTTC.

CDR3 region: CASSQVGPGARSIRQYF. For the CDR3, the DNA is TGCGCCAGCAGCCAAGTGGGGCCGGGAGCCAGATCTATCAGGCAGTATTTT. This chain joins TRBV4-3 and TRBJ2-3; D is possibly TRBD2 (6 bases). The germline CDR1 and CDR2 sequences are LGHNA and YSLEER. This CDR3 has 17 residues. The germline V and J ends were trimmed by 1 base and 11 bases, with 25 bases remaining between them.

V is TRBV12-3 or TRBV12-4 and J is TRBJ2-3; TRBD2 matches at 8 bases. The V gene end was trimmed by 6 bases and the J gene end by 5 bases; junction bases not matched to a gene: 13. The CDR3 has 16 residues. CDR3 sequence reads: CASSPLGRGAGDTQYF. The CDR3 DNA follows: TGTGCCAGCAGCCCCCTTGGGCGGGGGGCGGGAGATACGCAGTATTTT.

This chain uses TRBV4-3 with TRBJ2-3; D might be TRBD1 (6 bases). The ends were cut back, 4 bases at V and 6 bases at J, with 20 bases in the middle. Germline CDR1 is LGHNA and CDR2 is YSLEER. The CDR3 runs to 16 residues. The DNA of the CDR3 is TGCGCCAGCAGCCCGCAAGTTGGAGCAGGGGCGGATACGCAGTATTTT. Its translation is CASSPQVGAGADTQYF.

This clonotype turned up a few times. This sequence joins TRBV7-8 and TRBJ2-1, with 9 nucleotides matching TRBD2. This CDR3 spans 16 amino acids. Trimming cost V 6 bases and J 6 bases; bases outside gene matches: 12. Germline CDR1 and CDR2: SGHVS and FQNEAQ. CDR3 protein: CASSSNSGRGGNEQFF. In nucleotides, the CDR3 is TGTGCCAGCAGTTCAAATAGCGGGAGAGGGGGCAATGAGCAGTTCTTC.

This clonotype was recorded a few times. The chain combines TRBV4-3 with TRBJ2-7; D is undetermined. The CDR3 sequence is 14 residues long. V was pared by 5 bases and J by 1 base, with 12 bases between. CDR1 LGHNA and CDR2 YSLEER come from the germline V gene. The CDR3 sequence is CASSKGPDSYEQYF. The CDR3 DNA follows: TGCGCCAGCAGCAAGGGCCCAGATTCCTACGAGCAGTACTTC.

The chain has TRBV10-3 and TRBJ2-7; 7 nucleotides agree with TRBD2. The CDR3 runs 14 residues. The trim removed 2 bases at V and 7 bases at J, leaving 8 bases unmatched. CDR1 is ENHRY, CDR2 SYGVKD, per germline. CDR3 DNA: TGTGCCATCAGTGAGAAGAGGGAGGGTTGGGAGCAGTACTTC. It translates to CAISEKREGWEQYF.

The table lists this clonotype with a few counts. This rearrangement joins TRBV7-2 to TRBJ2-5, with D possibly being TRBD1 (6 bases). This CDR3 comprises 15 residues. Per the germline V gene, CDR1 is SGHTA and CDR2 is FQGNSA. Trimming shortened V by 0 bases and J by 2 bases, and 10 bases separated the two germline ends. The CDR3 loop reads CASSLAQRGQETQYF. The CDR3 DNA is TGTGCCAGCAGCTTAGCACAGAGGGGGCAAGAGACCCAGTACTTC.

CDR3 sequence: CASSLTWVKETQYF. DNA of the CDR3: TGTGCCAGCAGCTTAACCTGGGTGAAAGAGACCCAGTACTTC. The chain employs TRBV7-9 and TRBJ2-5; D not resolved. There are 14 residues in the CDR3. Germline V CDR1 and CDR2: SEHNR, FQNEAQ (reference sequence). Trimming removed 2 bases from V and 3 bases from J, with 10 bases in between.